The 20 T cell receptor beta chains reported below all come from one sample, sequenced in a study of beta chain features in type 1 diabetes. Reverse transcribing all isolated RNA meant expressed TCRB transcripts were sequenced. Clones were read by immunoSEQ multiplex PCR, and TCRdb kept only the in-frame ones, dropping some. This sample carries around 240,000 clones, roughly 9.6% of them seen once, and the ten largest clones take 0.034%. The sample taken for sequencing was naive CD4+ T cells from blood. The receptor set was obtained from a woman aged 18 to 35 in good health.

The CDR3 protein is CASSTTDSPRGYTF. CDR3 nucleotide sequence: TGTGCCAGCAGTACCACGGACAGCCCCCGGGGCTACACCTTC. The chain is built from TRBV6-5 and TRBJ1-2; D might be TRBD1 (6 bases). Germline values: CDR1 MNHEY, CDR2 SVGAGI. Trimming cost V 5 bases and J 8 bases, with 18 bases left between them. This CDR3 spans 14 amino acids.

This clone was seen a handful of times. This chain links TRBV5-1 with TRBJ2-3, with TRBD2 matching over 10 bases. The CDR3 covers 16 residues. V lost 1 base and J lost 1; bases outside the gene matches: 3. The germline V gene has CDR1 SGHRS and CDR2 YFSETQ. The CDR3 sequence: CASSLWLAGGTDTQYF. For the CDR3, the DNA is TGCGCCAGCAGCTTGTGGCTAGCGGGGGGCACAGATACGCAGTATTTT.

The J gene is TRBJ2-2, the V gene TRBV30; D not resolved. CDR3 length: 14 residues. Looked up from germline, CDR1 is GTSNPN and CDR2 is SVGIG (reference sequence). The V and J ends lost 3 bases and 3 bases respectively, with 11 bases between them. The CDR3 region is CAWSVIQHTGELFF. The CDR3 DNA follows: TGTGCCTGGAGCGTAATACAGCACACCGGGGAGCTGTTTTTT.

This clone has just a few counts. The chain is built from TRBV30 and TRBJ2-5; TRBD1 might be the D (6 bases). This CDR3 has 15 residues. The germline V gene has CDR1 GTSNPN and CDR2 SVGIG (reference sequence). V lost 2 bases and J lost 11, with 24 bases in between. The CDR3 protein is CAWSHPGTLGYEQYF. As DNA, the CDR3 is TGTGCCTGGAGTCATCCCGGGACATTGGGGTATGAGCAGTACTTC. Combining the CDR3 with reference TRBV30 and TRBJ2-5 gives the whole variable domain SQTIHQWPATLVQPVGSPLSLECTVEGTSNPNLYWYRQAAGRGLQLLFYSVGIGQISSEVPQNLSASRPQDRQFILSSKKLLLSDSGFYLCAWSHPGTLGYEQYFGPGTRLLVL.

The chain joins TRBV19 to TRBJ2-5; D is ambiguous. The CDR3 length is 13 residues. Trimming stripped 8 bases from V and 5 bases from J, with 15 bases between. CDR1 and CDR2 (germline): LNHDA, SQIVND (reference sequence). The CDR3 DNA reads as TGTGCCAGTCGGAGAGCAGCCGTCGAGACCCAGTACTTC. Its translation is CASRRAAVETQYF.

The chain couples TRBV9 to TRBJ1-4, with D possibly TRBD1 on 6 matching bases. Between the trimmed V and J ends, which lost 0 bases and 7 bases, there was a span of 16 bases. Germline lookup yields CDR1 SGDLS and CDR2 YYNGEE. The CDR3 is 16 amino acids. The CDR3 region is CASSVGVHGRGEKLFF. The CDR3 DNA sequence: TGTGCCAGCAGCGTAGGAGTGCACGGCAGGGGTGAAAAACTGTTTTTT.

This clone was detected a few times. The genes are TRBV25-1 and TRBJ1-3; D possibly corresponds to TRBD1 (6 bases). V was trimmed by 7 bases and J by 4 bases, leaving 17 bases between them. The CDR3 is made up of 15 amino acids. The germline gives CDR1 MGHDK, CDR2 SYGVNS. CDR3 in DNA: TGTGCCAGCACTCTTACCACAGGGCCAGGAAACACCATATATTTT. This sequence encodes CASTLTTGPGNTIYF.

The chain couples TRBV2 to TRBJ2-1; D uncertain. From germline, CDR1 is SNHLY and CDR2 FYNNEI. V shed 11 bases and J shed 3 bases, with 20 bases lying between them. The CDR3 runs 15 residues. The CDR3 sequence: CASNEARPNYNEQFF. The CDR3 DNA reads TGTGCCTCCAATGAGGCCCGCCCTAACTACAATGAGCAGTTCTTC.

The rearrangement links TRBV5-4 to TRBJ2-3, with D possibly TRBD2 on 5 matching bases. Trimming took off 4 bases at V and 5 bases at J, with 8 bases between the two ends. The CDR3 contains 12 residues. From germline, CDR1 is SGHNT and CDR2 YYREEE (reference sequence). The CDR3 nucleotides read TGTGCCAGCAGCCAACTAGGAGATACGCAGTATTTT. Its protein is CASSQLGDTQYF.

A note on this clone: An end of the junction does not agree with germline; a read error may underlie this. V gene TRBV7-7 combines with J gene TRBJ2-1, with 7 bases matching TRBD2. CDR3 length equals 15 residues. Germline V CDR1 and CDR2: SSHAT, FNYEAQ (reference sequence). In nucleotides, the CDR3 is TGTGCTAGCAGCCCGGGGAGGGCAGGTGGGAATGAGCAGTTCTTC. It encodes CASSPGRAGGNEQFF. Drawing the rest from reference TRBV7-7 and TRBJ2-1, the complete variable domain is GAGVSQSPRYKVTKRGQDVTLRCDPISSHATLYWYQQALGQGPEFLTYFNYEAQPDKSGLPSDRFSAERPEGSISTLTIQRTEQRDSAMYRCASSPGRAGGNEQFFGPGTRLTVL.

This clone was seen only a few times. The chain recombines TRBV5-4 with TRBJ2-1; TRBD2 matches at 10 bases. The germline CDR1 and CDR2 sequences are SGHNT and YYREEE (reference sequence). CDR3 length: 15 residues. V was pared by 3 bases and J by 7 bases, with 7 bases of the junction left unmatched. The CDR3 region is CASSSPSGSFNEQFF. DNA of the CDR3: TGTGCCAGCAGCTCCCCTAGCGGGAGTTTTAATGAGCAGTTCTTC.

J is TRBJ1-4 and V is TRBV6-1; D remains ambiguous. This CDR3 has 13 amino acids. Deletions cut 6 bases from V and 8 bases from J, with 13 bases between. Looked up from germline, CDR1 is MNHNS and CDR2 is SASEGT. The CDR3 region has the DNA TGTGCCAGCAGAAGCAACGGAGGGGAAAAACTGTTTTTT. Amino acids: CASRSNGGEKLFF.

The chain carries TRBV9 and TRBJ2-1; TRBD2 matches at 11 bases. The CDR3 extends over 16 amino acids. The V gene end was trimmed by 0 bases and the J gene end by 7 bases; junction bases not matched to a gene: 6. From germline, CDR1 is SGDLS and CDR2 YYNGEE. The CDR3, as DNA: TGTGCCAGCAGCGTAGGGGGGTCTAGCGGGGGGAATGAGCAGTTCTTC. Amino acids: CASSVGGSSGGNEQFF.

The V gene is TRBV7-9, the J gene TRBJ2-6, with D tentatively TRBD1 (5 bases). The V end was cut by 0 bases, the J end by 2 bases, with 11 bases between. This CDR3 spans 17 amino acids. Germline V lookup: CDR1 SEHNR, CDR2 FQNEAQ (reference sequence). The CDR3 sequence is CASSLASRVTGANVLTF. For the CDR3, the DNA is TGTGCCAGCAGCTTAGCTTCCAGGGTGACTGGGGCCAACGTCCTGACTTTC.

The V and J genes are TRBV29-1 and TRBJ1-1; TRBD1 matches at 9 bases. This CDR3 has 16 amino acids. V lost 6 bases to trimming and J lost 5 bases; unmatched junction nucleotides: 16. Germline V gene lookup returns CDR1 SQVTM and CDR2 ANQGSEA. CDR3 residues: CSVLSSNRGRGTEAFF. CDR3 in DNA: TGCAGCGTCCTTAGCAGCAACAGGGGGCGAGGAACTGAAGCTTTCTTT.

This clone was detected a few times. The chain links TRBV5-4 to TRBJ1-2; TRBD1 matches 10 bases. The germline V gene encodes CDR1 SGHNT and CDR2 YYREEE (reference sequence). The length of the CDR3 is 15 residues. V lost 2 bases to trimming and J lost 2 bases; unmatched junction nucleotides: 3. The CDR3 DNA reads as TGTGCCAGCAGCTTCAAGGGACAGGGGAACTATGGCTACACCTTC. This encodes CASSFKGQGNYGYTF. The full variable domain, with the rest looked up from reference TRBV5-4 and TRBJ1-2, is ETGVTQSPTHLIKTRGQQVTLRCSSQSGHNTVSWYQQALGQGPQFIFQYYREEENGRGNFPPRFSGLQFPNYSSELNVNALELDDSALYLCASSFKGQGNYGYTFGSGTRLTVV.

This clone turned up a few times. The gene calls are TRBV5-6 and TRBJ1-1; 7 positions agree with TRBD1. The CDR3 sequence is 14 residues long. CDR1 is SGHDT and CDR2 is YYEEEE in the germline V gene. Trimming at V came to 4 bases and at J to 3 bases, leaving 6 bases not matched to a gene. The CDR3 protein is CASSPTGRDTEAFF. The CDR3 region has the DNA TGTGCCAGCAGCCCGACAGGGCGGGACACTGAAGCTTTCTTT.

The genes are TRBV2 and TRBJ2-7; 7 bases line up with TRBD1. Losses at the gene ends were 1 base for V and 3 bases for J; bases not matched to a gene: 6. Per the germline V gene, CDR1 is SNHLY and CDR2 is FYNNEI. The CDR3 consists of 15 residues. CDR3 sequence reads: CASSEDRDRLYEQYF. The CDR3, as DNA: TGTGCCAGCAGTGAAGACCGGGACAGACTCTACGAGCAGTACTTC.

The rearrangement uses TRBV9 and TRBJ2-7; no firm D call. Trimming cost V 0 bases and J 2 bases, with 9 bases left between them. Germline V gives CDR1 SGDLS, CDR2 YYNGEE. There are 14 residues in the CDR3. The DNA for the CDR3 is TGTGCCAGCAGCGTAGGTTTCAGGACCTACGAGCAGTACTTC. Residues: CASSVGFRTYEQYF.

This clone was picked up a small number of times. CDR3 coding DNA: TGTGCCAGCAGCACCAGATCGGGGGTCAAAGGTGGGGCCAACGTCCTGACTTTC. It codes for CASSTRSGVKGGANVLTF. V usage is TRBV7-9 and J usage is TRBJ2-6, with D maybe TRBD2 (6 bases). The V gene's germline CDR1 is SEHNR and CDR2 FQNEAQ (reference sequence). The CDR3 extends over 18 amino acids. Trimming took off 5 bases at V and 3 bases at J, with 20 bases between the two ends.